Listed here are 25 T cell receptor beta chains from one sample, sequenced in a study of blood T cell repertoires in COVID-19. Using immunoSEQ multiplex PCR, the repertoire was profiled, and TCRdb retains in-frame clones only, with some absent. The repertoire holds over 120,000 clones, with roughly 80% as singletons. Sequencing was performed on peripheral blood. All receptors come from a woman between 70 and 85 years old with COVID-19, enrolled during active disease.

The V and J genes are TRBV2 and TRBJ1-1, with TRBD1 matching over 9 bases. Germline V gene data show CDR1 as SNHLY and CDR2 as FYNNEI. This CDR3 comprises 13 residues. With 7 bases clipped from V and 4 bases from J, the junction kept 4 bases outside the gene matches. The CDR3 sequence is CASKPDRGTEAFF. The CDR3 region has the DNA TGTGCCAGCAAACCGGACAGGGGCACTGAAGCTTTCTTT.

This clone was counted only a few times. The chain joins TRBV7-9 to TRBJ1-1; 7 bases fit TRBD1. The CDR3 runs to 15 residues. V gave up 2 bases and J gave up 8 bases; unmatched junction bases: 11. Germline V gene lookup returns CDR1 SEHNR and CDR2 FQNEAQ (reference sequence). CDR3 DNA: TGTGCCAGCAGCTTAAATGCAATGCCGGGACAGGAAGCTTTCTTT. Protein: CASSLNAMPGQEAFF. Variable domain in full (rest from reference TRBV7-9 and TRBJ1-1): DTGVSQNPRHKITKRGQNVTFRCDPISEHNRLYWYRQTLGQGPEFLTYFQNEAQLEKSRLLSDRFSAERPKGSFSTLEIQRTEQGDSAMYLCASSLNAMPGQEAFFGQGTRLTVV.

V is TRBV28 and J is TRBJ2-7, with 10 bases matching TRBD1. The CDR3 length is 14 residues. Germline CDR1 reads MDHEN; CDR2 reads SYDVKM. The ends lost 4 bases at V and 4 bases at J; junction bases unmatched: 4. CDR3 in DNA: TGTGCCAGCAGTTCGACAGGGGGCACGTACGAGCAGTACTTC. Amino acid sequence: CASSSTGGTYEQYF.

This clone was recorded only once. The chain carries TRBV7-2 and TRBJ2-3, with 7 bases lining up with TRBD2. CDR1 and CDR2 (germline): SGHTA, FQGNSA. After removal of 0 bases from V and 2 bases from J, the junction contained 5 bases not matched to a gene. This CDR3 comprises 16 residues. The CDR3 DNA sequence: TGTGCCAGCAGCTTAGCTAGCGGGTATTTCACAGATACGCAGTATTTT. It specifies CASSLASGYFTDTQYF.

In DNA form, the CDR3 reads TGCAGTGCTAGTGGTGGGGCGGCAACAGATACGCAGTATTTT. Amino acids: CSASGGAATDTQYF. The chain joins TRBV20-1 to TRBJ2-3; a weak D match, TRBD1 (5 bases). The CDR3 loop spans 14 amino acids. The germline V gene encodes CDR1 DFQATT and CDR2 SNEGSKA (reference sequence). V lost 3 bases, J lost 3 bases, and 13 bases lay in between.

J is TRBJ1-1 and V is TRBV19; D is uncertain. CDR1 and CDR2 (germline): LNHDA, SQIVND (reference sequence). The V end lost 3 bases, the J end lost 6 bases, and 14 bases lay between the germline ends. This CDR3 spans 14 amino acids. The CDR3 region is CASSISFDGAEAFF. Written as DNA, the CDR3 is TGTGCCAGTAGTATCTCCTTTGACGGGGCTGAAGCTTTCTTT.

The CDR3, as DNA: TGTGCCTGGAGTTTGACAGGCGTACGGTCACCCCTCCACTTT. Its translation is CAWSLTGVRSPLHF. The chain links TRBV30 to TRBJ1-6, with D tentatively TRBD1 (6 bases). Between the trimmed V and J ends, which lost 2 bases and 10 bases, there was a span of 15 bases. The germline V gene encodes CDR1 GTSNPN and CDR2 SVGIG (reference sequence). The CDR3 is 14 residues long.

In this sample, this clone turned up a few times. The gene calls are TRBV24-1 and TRBJ1-5, with D tentatively TRBD1 (5 bases). CDR1 KGHDR and CDR2 SFDVKD come from the germline V gene. V lost 8 bases to trimming and J lost 6 bases, with 16 bases between them. This CDR3 is 14 amino acids long. The CDR3 sequence is CATKVRDIGQPQHF. Here the CDR3 DNA reads TGTGCCACCAAGGTCAGGGATATCGGTCAGCCCCAGCATTTT.

V gene TRBV6-6 combines with J gene TRBJ1-5; 7 positions agree with TRBD1. This CDR3 is built from 14 residues. CDR1 MNHNY and CDR2 SVGAGI come from the germline V gene (reference sequence). J lost 9 bases, V lost 5 bases, and 10 bases had no gene match. The DNA of the CDR3 is TGTGCCAGCAGTCTCGACAGGGTCCAATTGCCCCAGCATTTT. It codes for CASSLDRVQLPQHF.

V is TRBV4-1 and J is TRBJ1-3; D is perhaps TRBD1 (5 bases). From germline, CDR1 is MGHRA and CDR2 YSYEKL. Trimming stripped 6 bases from V and 5 bases from J, with 8 bases between. This CDR3 has 12 amino acids. The CDR3, as DNA: TGCGCCAGCAGAGACAGAAGAAACACCATATATTTT. Protein: CASRDRRNTIYF.

This sequence joins TRBV15 and TRBJ1-3; D remains ambiguous. CDR3 length equals 15 residues. Germline assignment: CDR1 LNHNV and CDR2 YYDKDF (reference sequence). V lost 0 bases and J lost 0, with 6 bases in between. DNA for the CDR3: TGTGCCACCAGCAGAGATAGATACTCTGGAAACACCATATATTTT. This translates into CATSRDRYSGNTIYF. The variable domain in full, completed from reference TRBV15 and TRBJ1-3, reads DAMVIQNPRYQVTQFGKPVTLSCSQTLNHNVMYWYQQKSSQAPKLLFHYYDKDFNNEADTPDNFQSRRPNTSFCFLDIRSPGLGDTAMYLCATSRDRYSGNTIYFGEGSWLTVV.

This clone was counted a few times. The CDR3 bases are TGCGCCAGCAGACCAGGGGTTGGGGAACTCGGCCGGCAATACAATGAGCAGTTCTTC. It encodes CASRPGVGELGRQYNEQFF. The chain joins TRBV4-1 to TRBJ2-1; possible D gene TRBD1, 6 bases. The germline V and J ends were trimmed by 6 bases and 4 bases, with 28 bases remaining between them. Germline lookup yields CDR1 MGHRA and CDR2 YSYEKL. The CDR3 has 19 residues.

The V gene is TRBV18, the J gene TRBJ2-5; TRBD1 matches at 8 bases. The CDR3 sequence is 13 residues long. Germline V lookup: CDR1 KGHSH, CDR2 LQKENI. The V segment lost 6 bases and the J segment 4 bases; nucleotides outside the gene matches: 4. The CDR3 here is CASSPTGVETQYF. The CDR3 coding sequence is TGTGCCAGCTCGCCGACAGGGGTAGAGACCCAGTACTTC.

This chain links TRBV3-1 (or the pseudogene TRBV3-2) with TRBJ2-1, with 10 bases lining up with TRBD2. Per the germline V gene, CDR1 is LGHDT and CDR2 is YNNKEL (reference sequence). The CDR3 is made up of 16 amino acids. After removal of 3 bases from V and 3 bases from J, the junction contained 5 bases not matched to a gene. The CDR3 DNA sequence: TGTGCCAGCAGCCAGGGGAGCGGGGGGGGCTACAATGAGCAGTTCTTC. Its translation: CASSQGSGGGYNEQFF.

This chain links TRBV4-1 with TRBJ1-5; D perhaps matches TRBD1 (5 bases). Germline V gene data show CDR1 as MGHRA and CDR2 as YSYEKL. Trimming left V 1 base short and J 3 bases short, with 13 bases between. The CDR3 has 16 residues. The DNA for the CDR3 is TGCGCCAGCAGCCAAGTCCACAGGTCGGACAATCAGCCCCAGCATTTT. As protein: CASSQVHRSDNQPQHF.

The chain carries TRBV6-5 and TRBJ1-1; 7 bases fit TRBD1. The CDR3 contains 14 residues. J gave up 4 bases and V 5 bases, and 7 bases lay outside the gene matches. Germline-derived CDR1 and CDR2 are MNHEY and SVGAGI. This chain's CDR3 is CASSRSTGSTEAFF. CDR3 in DNA: TGTGCCAGCAGTAGATCGACAGGGAGCACTGAAGCTTTCTTT.

The rearrangement links TRBV5-1 to TRBJ1-2; D gene ambiguous. With 0 bases removed from V and 0 bases from J, the gap between germline ends came to 6 bases. Germline CDR1 is SGHRS and CDR2 is YFSETQ. The length of the CDR3 is 14 residues. The CDR3 nucleotides are TGCGCCAGCAGCTTGGGTCGTTCTAACTATGGCTACACCTTC. It codes for CASSLGRSNYGYTF.

The chain combines TRBV6-5 with TRBJ2-7; 7 bases map to TRBD1. Germline CDR1 is MNHEY and CDR2 is SVGAGI. Trimming cost V 6 bases and J 0 bases; bases outside gene matches: 5. The CDR3 sequence is 14 residues long. CDR3: CASRTGRGSYEQYF. The DNA of the CDR3 is TGTGCCAGCAGGACAGGGAGAGGCTCCTACGAGCAGTACTTC.

The chain couples TRBV11-2 to TRBJ1-1; the D gene is possibly TRBD1 (6 bases). Germline V gene sequence: CDR1 SGHAT, CDR2 FQNNGV. Trimming shortened V by 4 bases and J by 5 bases, and 14 bases separated the two germline ends. There are 14 residues in the CDR3. CDR3 sequence (DNA): TGTGCCAGCAGCTATCCAAAGGGGGGGACTGAAGCTTTCTTT. Translation: CASSYPKGGTEAFF.

The rearrangement joins TRBV7-2 to TRBJ1-1, with D possibly TRBD1 on 5 matching bases. Trimming shortened V by 1 base and J by 5 bases, and 14 bases separated the two germline ends. CDR3 length: 15 residues. CDR1 and CDR2 from the germline V gene are SGHTA and FQGNSA. The CDR3 DNA sequence: TGTGCCAGCAGCTTAGGAGCAGGGCGGTTGACTGAAGCTTTCTTT. Protein sequence: CASSLGAGRLTEAFF.

The chain links TRBV5-4 to TRBJ2-5; 9 bases align to TRBD2. Trimming took 0 bases from V and 6 from J; bases not matched to a gene: 9. This CDR3 spans 16 amino acids. Germline-derived CDR1 and CDR2 are SGHNT and YYREEE (reference sequence). CDR3 region: CASSLGGSSGAKTQYF. Written as DNA, the CDR3 is TGTGCCAGCAGCTTGGGAGGGTCTAGCGGGGCGAAGACCCAGTACTTC.

V is TRBV10-3 and J is TRBJ2-1; 15 positions match TRBD2. The CDR3 contains 17 residues. The V gene end was trimmed by 4 bases and the J gene end by 7 bases; junction bases not matched to a gene: 8. Looked up from germline, CDR1 is ENHRY and CDR2 is SYGVKD. The CDR3 is CAISGTSGGALKNEQFF. Written as DNA, the CDR3 is TGTGCCATCAGTGGGACTAGCGGGGGGGCCCTTAAGAATGAGCAGTTCTTC.

V gene TRBV6-5 combines with J gene TRBJ1-2, with D perhaps matching TRBD1 (6 bases). V lost 7 bases and J 7 bases, leaving 19 bases between the germline ends. CDR1 and CDR2 (germline): MNHEY, SVGAGI. The CDR3 consists of 14 residues. CDR3 DNA: TGTGCCAGCACCCCAGGGGAGAGGGGTGGTGGCTACACCTTC. Translated, it gives CASTPGERGGGYTF.

The gene calls are TRBV19 and TRBJ2-1; D not certain. V shed 4 bases and J shed 8 bases, with 6 bases lying between them. The CDR3 sequence is 11 residues long. Per the germline V gene, CDR1 is LNHDA and CDR2 is SQIVND (reference sequence). The CDR3 here is CASSSRYEQFF. CDR3 in DNA: TGTGCCAGTAGTAGCAGGTATGAGCAGTTCTTC.

The J gene is TRBJ2-3, the V gene TRBV6-2 or TRBV6-3, with 7 bases identical to TRBD1. The CDR3 loop spans 15 amino acids. Germline CDR1 and CDR2: MNHEY and SVGEGT. J was trimmed by 2 bases and V by 6 bases; bases with no gene match: 8. Here the CDR3 DNA reads TGTGCCAGCAGCGAACGGGACAGACCCACAGATACGCAGTATTTT. Amino acid sequence: CASSERDRPTDTQYF.